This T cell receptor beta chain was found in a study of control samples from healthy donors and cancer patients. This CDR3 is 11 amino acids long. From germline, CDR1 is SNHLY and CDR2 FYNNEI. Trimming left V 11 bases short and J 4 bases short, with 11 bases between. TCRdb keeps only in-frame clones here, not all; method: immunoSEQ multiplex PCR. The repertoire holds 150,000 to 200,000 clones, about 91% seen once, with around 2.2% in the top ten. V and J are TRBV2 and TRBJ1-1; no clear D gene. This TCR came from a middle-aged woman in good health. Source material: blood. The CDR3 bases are TGTGCCTCCCGAGAGGGCACTGAAGCTTTCTTT. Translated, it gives CASREGTEAFF.